Presented here are 25 T cell receptor beta chains from one specimen sequenced in a study of T cells after yellow fever vaccination. TCRdb re-called the 5' RACE reads through MiXCR, storing one row per CDR3 protein. The top ten hold 13% to 15% of the sample, which has about 550,000 distinct CDR3 sequences, less than 20% seen once. The source was PBMCs, collected 15 days after the yellow fever booster vaccination. The receptors shown here come from a man aged 25-45 years who received the YFV17D yellow fever vaccine.

This clonotype was found a few times. This chain links TRBV12-3 or TRBV12-4 with TRBJ2-5, with 8 bases that match TRBD1. This CDR3 has 14 residues. Trimming took 6 bases from V and 2 from J; bases not matched to a gene: 5. This CDR3 reads CASSQGQVQETQYF. CDR3 nucleotides: TGTGCCAGCAGCCAGGGACAGGTGCAAGAGACCCAGTACTTC.

The table lists this clonotype with a few counts. This chain links TRBV6-2 or TRBV6-3 with TRBJ2-5, with 7 positions matching TRBD2. J gave up 1 base and V 5 bases, and 13 bases lay outside the gene matches. The CDR3 consists of 17 residues. Germline loops: CDR1 MNHEY, CDR2 SVGEGT. Written as DNA, the CDR3 is TGTGCCAGCAGTCGACGAAGGCTAGCGGAAACCCAAGAGACCCAGTACTTC. Translating gives CASSRRRLAETQETQYF.

This clonotype was observed a single time. CDR3 in DNA: TGTGCCACGAGGAAGGCCGATAATGAAAAACTGTTTTTT. This translates into CATRKADNEKLFF. V gene TRBV15 combines with J gene TRBJ1-4, with no clear D. V gave up 9 bases and J gave up 4 bases, with 12 bases separating them. The germline V gene has CDR1 LNHNV and CDR2 YYDKDF (reference sequence). The CDR3 sequence is 13 residues long.

This clonotype was observed a handful of times. The rearrangement joins TRBV5-1 to TRBJ2-4; D unclear. This CDR3 contains 14 residues. Germline V CDR1 and CDR2: SGHRS, YFSETQ. Trimming took 0 bases from V and 7 from J, leaving 11 bases between them. In DNA form, the CDR3 reads TGCGCCAGCAGCTTGGTGTCCGGATCCAACATTCAGTACTTC. Its translation: CASSLVSGSNIQYF.

The rearrangement links TRBV12-3 or TRBV12-4 to TRBJ2-5; the match to TRBD2 covers 11 bases. V trimming: 4 bases; J trimming: 0 bases; junction bases outside the gene matches: 10. This CDR3 has 18 amino acids. CDR3 in DNA: TGTGCCAGCAGTTCCGGGACTAGCGGCACCTCGTACCAAGAGACCCAGTACTTC. This gives the protein CASSSGTSGTSYQETQYF.

This chain connects TRBV6-1 to TRBJ2-3, with 7 bases identical to TRBD2. The CDR3 consists of 16 residues. Germline CDR1 is MNHNS and CDR2 is SASEGT. J gave up 2 bases and V 1 base, and 6 bases lay outside the gene matches. The CDR3 is CASSEGASGLTDTQYF. The CDR3 DNA reads TGTGCCAGCAGTGAAGGGGCTAGCGGACTCACAGATACGCAGTATTTT.

The genes are TRBV30 and TRBJ2-5; 7 nucleotides agree with TRBD1. The CDR3 runs 13 residues. The ends lost 1 base at V and 5 bases at J; junction bases unmatched: 4. CDR1 is GTSNPN and CDR2 is SVGIG in the germline V gene (reference sequence). The CDR3 reads CAWSEDRVETQYF. The CDR3 nucleotides are TGTGCCTGGAGTGAAGACAGGGTTGAGACCCAGTACTTC.

The chain carries TRBV20-1 and TRBJ1-4, with a weak D call TRBD1 (6 bases). V lost 3 bases and J lost 4, with 9 bases in between. CDR3 length: 13 residues. Per germline, CDR1 DFQATT and CDR2 SNEGSKA (reference sequence). The CDR3 DNA reads as TGCAGTGCTAGGACAGGAAGTAATGAAAAACTGTTTTTT. This codes for CSARTGSNEKLFF.

This clonotype came up once. The chain is built from TRBV6-5 and TRBJ2-1, with D tentatively TRBD2 (6 bases). The CDR3 consists of 16 residues. V was trimmed by 0 bases and J by 9 bases, leaving 18 bases between them. Per germline, CDR1 MNHEY and CDR2 SVGAGI. CDR3 in DNA: TGTGCCAGCAGTTACTCTCTCGGCGGAGGGCCGTCTGAGCAGTTCTTC. It is translated as CASSYSLGGGPSEQFF.

This chain joins TRBV25-1 and TRBJ2-7; D uncertain. Germline values: CDR1 MGHDK, CDR2 SYGVNS. V was pared by 2 bases and J by 4 bases, with 18 bases between. This CDR3 region has 16 residues. In DNA form, the CDR3 reads TGTGCCAGCAGTGAAAACGGATATGCAGGATCGTACGAGCAGTACTTC. Residues: CASSENGYAGSYEQYF.

Only a few counts were recorded for this clonotype. The J gene is TRBJ2-5, the V gene TRBV11-2; tentative D call: TRBD2 (5 bases). CDR3 length: 13 amino acids. Trimming pared 4 bases from V and 2 bases from J, leaving 8 bases between. Germline V gene lookup returns CDR1 SGHAT and CDR2 FQNNGV. The CDR3 here is CASSSDLQETQYF. DNA of the CDR3: TGTGCCAGCAGCTCGGACTTACAAGAGACCCAGTACTTC.

This clonotype was picked up a small number of times. The V and J genes are TRBV30 and TRBJ2-5; a possible D gene is TRBD2 (5 bases). Trimming cost V 3 bases and J 7 bases, with 18 bases left between them. Germline V gene data show CDR1 as GTSNPN and CDR2 as SVGIG (reference sequence). This CDR3 contains 14 residues. In DNA form, the CDR3 reads TGTGCCTGGAGGGAAACTAGGAGTTCGGGGACCCAGTACTTC. Translating gives CAWRETRSSGTQYF.

This chain links TRBV20-1 with TRBJ2-7; D is unresolved. Trimming left V 2 bases short and J 6 bases short, with 8 bases between. The CDR3 length is 11 residues. Germline V lookup: CDR1 DFQATT, CDR2 SNEGSKA (reference sequence). The CDR3 DNA reads as TGCAGTGCTAGAATCCAGACCGAGCAGTACTTC. It encodes CSARIQTEQYF.

In its sample, this clonotype was seen a few times. J is TRBJ2-1 and V is TRBV5-4, with D perhaps matching TRBD1 (5 bases). Germline values: CDR1 SGHNT, CDR2 YYREEE (reference sequence). The CDR3 runs to 13 residues. Trimming removed 4 bases at V and 3 bases at J, with 8 bases between. The DNA of the CDR3 is TGTGCCAGCAGCACGGACAACTACAATGAGCAGTTCTTC. Residues: CASSTDNYNEQFF. Using reference TRBV5-4 and TRBJ2-1 for the parts outside the CDR3, the full variable domain is ETGVTQSPTHLIKTRGQQVTLRCSSQSGHNTVSWYQQALGQGPQFIFQYYREEENGRGNFPPRFSGLQFPNYSSELNVNALELDDSALYLCASSTDNYNEQFFGPGTRLTVL.

The J gene is TRBJ1-2, the V gene TRBV15, with 10 bases that match TRBD1. V lost 4 bases to trimming and J lost 2 bases; unmatched junction nucleotides: 1. Germline V gene lookup returns CDR1 LNHNV and CDR2 YYDKDF (reference sequence). CDR3 length: 14 residues. CDR3 bases: TGTGCCACCAGCAAGGGACAGGGGAACTATGGCTACACCTTC. It translates to CATSKGQGNYGYTF.

This chain joins TRBV10-1 and TRBJ2-3, with D perhaps TRBD2 (5 bases). V lost 5 bases and J 8 bases, leaving 14 bases between the germline ends. This CDR3 contains 13 residues. Germline assignment: CDR1 WNHNN and CDR2 SYGVQD (reference sequence). This chain's CDR3 is CASSRPEVGTQYF. CDR3 coding DNA: TGCGCCAGCAGTCGGCCGGAGGTCGGTACGCAGTATTTT.

A few counts support this clonotype. This chain links TRBV10-3 with TRBJ2-1; perhaps TRBD2 as D (5 bases). CDR1 ENHRY and CDR2 SYGVKD come from the germline V gene. Deletions cut 11 bases from V and 5 bases from J, with 16 bases between. This CDR3 is built from 13 residues. CDR3 coding DNA: TGTGCCTTCAAAGCGGACGGTCACAATGAGCAGTTCTTC. Translating gives CAFKADGHNEQFF.

The V call is TRBV5-6, the J call TRBJ2-1, with D possibly being TRBD2 (6 bases). The CDR3 covers 16 residues. Trimming pared 4 bases from V and 0 bases from J, leaving 14 bases between. Germline loops: CDR1 SGHDT, CDR2 YYEEEE. The DNA for the CDR3 is TGTGCCAGCAGCATTCCGGGAGCGAGCTCCTACAATGAGCAGTTCTTC. Translation gives CASSIPGASSYNEQFF.

This clonotype came up a few times. The chain carries TRBV3-1 and TRBJ2-1; D gene uncertain. The germline V gene has CDR1 LGHDT and CDR2 YNNKEL (reference sequence). V lost 1 base to trimming and J lost 12 bases, with 10 bases between them. The CDR3 has 12 amino acids. CDR3 in amino acids: CASSQASWGQFF. CDR3 nucleotide sequence: TGTGCCAGCAGCCAAGCCAGCTGGGGGCAGTTCTTC.

In DNA form, the CDR3 reads TGTGCCAGCAGCTTAATGGGGTCCGTCACTGAAGCTTTCTTT. Its protein product is CASSLMGSVTEAFF. V and J are TRBV7-2 and TRBJ1-1; D is unresolved. Trimming took 2 bases from V and 4 from J, leaving 11 bases between them. This CDR3 has 14 amino acids. CDR1 is SGHTA, CDR2 FQGNSA, per germline.

The genes are TRBV19 and TRBJ2-2; weak D call: TRBD2 (6 bases). V was shortened by 5 bases and J by 0 bases, with 22 bases between the two germline ends. The germline V gene has CDR1 LNHDA and CDR2 SQIVND (reference sequence). The CDR3 sequence is 19 residues long. This CDR3 reads CASSWVAGPTPANTGELFF. The CDR3 DNA reads as TGTGCCAGTAGTTGGGTTGCGGGACCCACACCCGCGAACACCGGGGAGCTGTTTTTT.

This rearrangement joins TRBV7-2 to TRBJ1-5, with 8 bases aligning to TRBD1. After removal of 5 bases from V and 6 bases from J, the junction contained 9 bases not matched to a gene. Germline V gives CDR1 SGHTA, CDR2 FQGNSA. CDR3 length: 15 residues. CDR3 sequence: CASSPRTGHGQPQHF. CDR3 nucleotides: TGTGCCAGCAGCCCAAGGACAGGGCACGGTCAGCCCCAGCATTTT.

In this sample, this clonotype turned up a few times. The rearrangement joins TRBV14 to TRBJ2-2; tentatively, D is TRBD1 (7 bases). The germline V and J ends were trimmed by 6 bases and 4 bases, with 12 bases remaining between them. This CDR3 comprises 14 residues. The germline CDR1 and CDR2 sequences are SGHDN and FVKESK. In DNA, the CDR3 is TGTGCCAGCAGACCAGGGGGGCGCACCGGGGAGCTGTTTTTT. It specifies CASRPGGRTGELFF.

The CDR3 DNA is TGTGCCAGCAGCTTAACTAGCAGCAATGAGCAGTTCTTC. Translated: CASSLTSSNEQFF. J is TRBJ2-1 and V is TRBV7-3, with no clear D. From germline, CDR1 is SGHTA and CDR2 FQGTGA. This CDR3 is built from 13 residues. The germline V and J ends were trimmed by 0 bases and 6 bases, with 6 bases remaining between them.

The V call is TRBV9, the J call TRBJ1-4; no reliable D call. The germline V gene has CDR1 SGDLS and CDR2 YYNGEE. The CDR3 has 15 residues. V was shortened by 2 bases and J by 8 bases, with 16 bases between the two germline ends. CDR3 amino acids: CASSVAGSRAEKLFF. The DNA of the CDR3 is TGTGCCAGCAGCGTGGCCGGGTCCCGAGCGGAAAAACTGTTTTTT.